Presented here are 23 T cell receptor beta chains from one specimen sequenced in a study of prognosis after radiotherapy for stage I lung cancer. TCR beta CDR3 amplification from genomic DNA was performed by two-round multiplex PCR. Initially, in first-round PCR, primers specific to each TRBV and TRBJ gene were used. TCRdb reprocessed the multiplex PCR reads with MiXCR, giving one entry per CDR3 protein. The table includes approximately 20,000 distinct CDR3 sequences, around two fifths detected once. Sequencing used PBMCs, obtained before or after stereotactic body radiation therapy (not recorded which). These receptors all stem from a donor of 50 years or more with non-small cell lung cancer.

Many counts were recorded for this clonotype. The chain is built from TRBV5-5 and TRBJ2-7, with 13 bases identical to TRBD2. The V and J ends lost 5 bases and 5 bases, in that order; junction bases with no gene match: 10. There are 16 residues in the CDR3. Germline V gene data show CDR1 as SGHKS and CDR2 as YYEKEE (reference sequence). The CDR3 is CASSFFRTSGRNEQYF. DNA of the CDR3: TGTGCCAGCAGTTTTTTCCGGACTAGCGGGAGAAACGAGCAGTACTTC.

This clonotype occurred many times. The chain is built from TRBV6-1 and TRBJ1-5, with 9 bases that match TRBD1. Unmatched junction bases numbered 3, after V lost 5 bases and J lost 4 bases. This CDR3 is 14 amino acids long. Germline lookup yields CDR1 MNHNS and CDR2 SASEGT. CDR3 DNA: TGTGCCAGCAGTAGGGACAGGGTAAATCAGCCCCAGCATTTT. This translates into CASSRDRVNQPQHF.

This clonotype was detected once. This chain links TRBV11-3 with TRBJ2-1; tentative D call: TRBD2 (6 bases). The V and J ends lost 4 bases and 4 bases respectively, with 14 bases between them. Germline CDR1 is SGHNT and CDR2 is YENEEA. The CDR3 loop spans 15 amino acids. CDR3 amino acids: CASSSRGGDYNEQFF. The CDR3 region has the DNA TGTGCCAGCAGCTCTAGGGGCGGGGATTACAATGAGCAGTTCTTC.

The chain joins TRBV28 to TRBJ1-2, with 7 bases that match TRBD1. V was clipped by 9 bases and J by 4 bases; unmatched bases: 17. The CDR3 consists of 16 residues. Germline V gives CDR1 MDHEN, CDR2 SYDVKM. The CDR3 DNA follows: TGTGCCAGTAGTCCCCGTCGGGACAGCGCGGGCTATGGCTACACCTTC. It is translated as CASSPRRDSAGYGYTF.

A note on this clonotype: Its ends do not fully match the called genes, so a read error is possible. V is TRBV7-2 and J is TRBJ1-3; no reliable D call. CDR1 SGHTA and CDR2 FQGNSA come from the germline V gene. The CDR3 runs 14 residues. This CDR3 is CAISLEFYCPAIYF. Written as DNA, the CDR3 is TGTGCCATCAGCTTAGAATTTTATTGCCCGGCCATATATTTT.

Remarks on this clonotype: A far larger clone lies a single base away; this is likely a read error. The J gene is TRBJ1-6, the V gene TRBV6-4, with D unresolved. This CDR3 is built from 13 residues. CDR1 is MRHNA, CDR2 SNTAGT, per germline. As DNA, the CDR3 is TGTGCCAGCAGTTACTCGATAGGGATATCCCTCCACTTT. It translates to CASSYSIGISLHF.

On this clonotype itself: Given a far larger clone just one base away, this is likely a sequencing read error. The chain is built from TRBV6-4 and TRBJ2-1; D might be TRBD1 (6 bases). V was shortened by 8 bases and J by 4 bases, with 15 bases between the two germline ends. This CDR3 comprises 14 residues. CDR1 and CDR2 (germline): MRHNA, SNTAGT. The CDR3 bases are TGTGCCAGCCGCCGCGTACAGGGATACAATGAGCAGTTCTTC. Amino acid sequence: CASRRVQGYNEQFF.

The chain has TRBV2 and TRBJ2-2, with D uncertain. The CDR3 covers 14 residues. The germline CDR1 and CDR2 sequences are SNHLY and FYNNEI. The ends were cut back, 0 bases at V and 5 bases at J, with 7 bases in the middle. The chain's CDR3 is CASSEALQTGELFF. The CDR3 region has the DNA TGTGCCAGCAGTGAAGCGCTTCAAACCGGGGAGCTGTTTTTT. Filled out from reference TRBV2 and TRBJ2-2, the complete variable domain reads EPEVTQTPSHQVTQMGQEVILRCVPISNHLYFYWYRQILGQKVEFLVSFYNNEISEKSEIFDDQFSVERPDGSNFTLKIRSTKLEDSAMYFCASSEALQTGELFFGEGSRLTVL.

The table lists this clonotype with a count of one. At one end, the junction sequence differs from germline, possibly due to a read error. This chain joins TRBV7-8 and TRBJ2-2, with D perhaps matching TRBD1 (6 bases). The CDR3 is made up of 18 amino acids. Germline values: CDR1 SGHVS, CDR2 FQNEAQ. The CDR3 DNA follows: TGTGCCAGCAGCTGGGGAATTACAGGGCCCCGAGTCACCTGGGAGCTGTTTTTT. It translates to CASSWGITGPRVTWELFF.

This clonotype was counted only a few times. Possible read error: a much larger clone is one base away. This sequence joins TRBV5-1 and TRBJ2-5; TRBD2 matches 11 bases. The CDR3 loop spans 18 amino acids. CDR1 and CDR2 from the germline V gene are SGHRS and YFSETQ. Germline trimming cut 3 bases from V and 5 bases from J; bases unmatched to any gene: 15. The CDR3 loop reads CASSWGPGLAVSRETQYF. The CDR3 DNA sequence: TGCGCCAGCAGCTGGGGACCGGGACTAGCGGTGTCCCGCGAGACCCAGTACTTC.

For this clonotype: A junction boundary mismatches the germline segment, possibly from a read error. The chain is built from TRBV7-2 and TRBJ2-4, with 9 bases matching TRBD2. Germline CDR1 reads SGHTA; CDR2 reads FQGNSA. CDR3 length: 18 amino acids. CDR3 amino acids: CASSSFGAGGPMVHEKFF. The CDR3 DNA is TGTGCCAGCAGCTCCTTTGGGGCGGGGGGGCCTATGGTACATGAGAAGTTCTTC.

At least ten counts were recorded for this clonotype. The chain links TRBV28 to TRBJ1-6; the D gene is possibly TRBD1 (6 bases). The end of the DNA is better explained by TRBJ1-1, so the J call may be wrong. Germline-derived CDR1 and CDR2 are MDHEN and SYDVKM. The CDR3 extends over 11 amino acids. DNA of the CDR3: TGTGCCAGCATCCAGGGGCGCCTCGCTTTCTTT. It specifies CASIQGRLAFF.

To note about this clonotype: Possible read error: a much larger clone is one base away. This chain connects TRBV29-1 to TRBJ1-4, with 7 bases aligning to TRBD1. Trimming removed 7 bases from V and 11 bases from J; junction bases left unmatched: 13. The CDR3 has 13 residues. From germline, CDR1 is SQVTM and CDR2 ANQGSEA. Written as DNA, the CDR3 is TGCAGCGCTTGGACGGACAGGATCCCCAAACTGTTTTTT. Amino acids: CSAWTDRIPKLFF.

This clonotype was counted ten times or more. CDR3 in DNA: TGCGCCAGCAGCTTCTCAACTAGCGGATTCTCCTACAATGAGCAGTTCTTC. Residues: CASSFSTSGFSYNEQFF. The V gene is TRBV5-1, the J gene TRBJ2-1; 8 nucleotides agree with TRBD2. There are 17 residues in the CDR3. Trimming at V came to 2 bases and at J to 0 bases, leaving 7 bases not matched to a gene. Germline V lookup: CDR1 SGHRS, CDR2 YFSETQ. Complete variable domain (other parts from reference TRBV5-1 and TRBJ2-1): KAGVTQTPRYLIKTRGQQVTLSCSPISGHRSVSWYQQTPGQGLQFLFEYFSETQRNKGNFPGRFSGRQFSNSRSEMNVSTLELGDSALYLCASSFSTSGFSYNEQFFGPGTRLTVL.

The chain joins TRBV9 to TRBJ2-3; no clear D gene. Germline assignment: CDR1 SGDLS and CDR2 YYNGEE. V gave up 0 bases and J gave up 0 bases, with 8 bases separating them. CDR3 length: 15 residues. This chain's CDR3 is CASSVGVGSTDTQYF. The CDR3 coding sequence is TGTGCCAGCAGCGTAGGAGTGGGTAGCACAGATACGCAGTATTTT.

The sample holds many counts of this clonotype. The chain links TRBV19 to TRBJ2-2; D is ambiguous. V lost 7 bases and J 6 bases, leaving 15 bases between the germline ends. This CDR3 is 14 amino acids long. Germline CDR1 is LNHDA and CDR2 is SQIVND (reference sequence). The CDR3 region is CASTRTLRAGELFF. CDR3 sequence (DNA): TGTGCCAGTACCCGGACCCTACGCGCCGGGGAGCTGTTTTTT.

This clonotype has a count of ten or more. The genes are TRBV24-1 and TRBJ1-1; D might be TRBD1 (5 bases). Trimming removed 1 base from V and 8 bases from J, with 10 bases in between. This CDR3 region has 13 residues. The germline V gene has CDR1 KGHDR and CDR2 SFDVKD. CDR3: CATSDFRGGEAFF. Written as DNA, the CDR3 is TGTGCCACCAGTGATTTCCGTGGGGGGGAAGCTTTCTTT.

In its sample, this clonotype was seen a few times. The CDR3 nucleotides are TGTGCCAGCAGTGACTCTAATCAGCCCCAGCATTTT. Protein sequence: CASSDSNQPQHF. The V gene is TRBV6-4, the J gene TRBJ1-5; no clear D gene. The ends were cut back, 0 bases at V and 4 bases at J, with 1 base in the middle. Looked up from germline, CDR1 is MRHNA and CDR2 is SNTAGT. The CDR3 loop spans 12 amino acids.

The genes are TRBV7-2 and TRBJ2-7, with D possibly TRBD2 on 6 matching bases. Trimming took 5 bases from V and 6 from J, leaving 11 bases between them. Germline values: CDR1 SGHTA, CDR2 FQGNSA. The CDR3 extends over 12 amino acids. CDR3 nucleotides: TGTGCCAGCAGCCCCGGGACTCCCGAGCAGTACTTC. Protein product: CASSPGTPEQYF.

The genes are TRBV28 and TRBJ2-7; D may be TRBD2 (5 bases). The germline V gene encodes CDR1 MDHEN and CDR2 SYDVKM. V was shortened by 3 bases and J by 2 bases, with 8 bases between the two germline ends. CDR3 length equals 13 residues. Here the CDR3 DNA reads TGTGCCAGCAGTTTCCGGGGTGCCTACGAGCAGTACTTC. Translation: CASSFRGAYEQYF.

This clonotype was counted a single time. With a far larger clone one base away, a read error is the likely cause. The chain employs TRBV7-9 and TRBJ1-6; D unresolved. CDR1 is SEHNR, CDR2 FQNEAQ, per germline (reference sequence). The ends were cut back, 0 bases at V and 10 bases at J, with 13 bases in the middle. This CDR3 comprises 15 residues. The CDR3 coding sequence is TGTGCCAGCAGCTTAGCGTGGAACGGTGGGTCACCCCTCCACTTT. It translates to CASSLAWNGGSPLHF.

CDR3 sequence: CASVQQGGRDNEQFF. CDR3 in DNA: TGTGCCAGCGTGCAACAGGGGGGCCGAGACAATGAGCAGTTCTTC. The chain employs TRBV12-3 or TRBV12-4 and TRBJ2-1, with 8 bases matching TRBD1. This CDR3 has 15 amino acids. V dropped 8 bases and J dropped 5; count of bases not matched to a gene: 11.

Concerning this clonotype itself: A single base is all that separates this from a far larger clone, so a read error is likely. The CDR3 sequence is CASPKPQWGHHTDTQYF. CDR3 DNA: TGTGCCAGCCCGAAACCCCAGTGGGGACACCACACAGATACGCAGTATTTT. V gene TRBV6-4 combines with J gene TRBJ2-3, with D tentatively TRBD1 (6 bases). The germline CDR1 and CDR2 sequences are MRHNA and SNTAGT. V was trimmed by 8 bases and J by 2 bases, leaving 23 bases between them. CDR3 size: 17 residues.